The 21 T cell receptor beta chains below all came from one sample that was sequenced in a study of OX40 agonist ivuxolimab in advanced cancers. Produced via immunoSEQ multiplex PCR; TCRdb's table is partial and in-frame only. The table records some 87,000 clones, 90% of them present only once. The sample in question was CD4+ or CD8+ T cells sorted from blood, obtained in a trial of the OX40 agonist ivuxolimab. Every receptor here comes from an adult with an advanced solid tumor such as melanoma, head and neck, liver or kidney cancer.

The genes are TRBV15 and TRBJ1-4; D gene uncertain. The CDR3 sequence is 16 residues long. Looked up from germline, CDR1 is LNHNV and CDR2 is YYDKDF (reference sequence). V dropped 0 bases and J dropped 0 bases, with 8 bases sitting between them. CDR3 DNA sequence: TGTGCCACCAGCAGAGAGAGACAAGCAACTAATGAAAAACTGTTTTTT. Its protein product is CATSRERQATNEKLFF.

The J gene is TRBJ2-3, the V gene TRBV11-3; 11 bases are a match to TRBD2. The length of the CDR3 is 18 residues. The germline V gene has CDR1 SGHNT and CDR2 YENEEA. V was clipped by 2 bases and J by 0 bases; unmatched bases: 7. In nucleotides, the CDR3 is TGTGCCAGCAGCTTAAGTTTCGGGACTAGCGGAAGCACAGATACGCAGTATTTT. This sequence encodes CASSLSFGTSGSTDTQYF.

The chain is built from TRBV28 and TRBJ2-6; 8 bases are a match to TRBD1. CDR1 is MDHEN and CDR2 is SYDVKM in the germline V gene. J lost 0 bases, V lost 8 bases, and 3 bases had no gene match. CDR3 length equals 15 residues. The CDR3 protein is CASRDRTSGANVLTF. CDR3 sequence (DNA): TGTGCCAGCCGGGACAGGACCTCTGGGGCCAACGTCCTGACTTTC.

The chain employs TRBV6-5 and TRBJ2-5; 11 bases are a match to TRBD2. After removal of 8 bases from V and 3 bases from J, the junction contained 2 bases not matched to a gene. This CDR3 has 13 amino acids. Per germline, CDR1 MNHEY and CDR2 SVGAGI. The CDR3 loop is CASRGLAEETQYF. CDR3 sequence (DNA): TGTGCCAGCCGGGGACTAGCGGAAGAGACCCAGTACTTC.

This clone was seen only a few times. The chain combines TRBV19 with TRBJ2-5, with TRBD2 identical over 8 bases. Trimming removed 3 bases from V and 4 bases from J; junction bases left unmatched: 4. The CDR3 consists of 14 residues. The germline V gene encodes CDR1 LNHDA and CDR2 SQIVND (reference sequence). CDR3 nucleotides: TGTGCCAGTAGTATGTGGACTAGCCTAGAGACCCAGTACTTC. Amino acids: CASSMWTSLETQYF.

In nucleotides, the CDR3 is TGTGCCAGCAGTTCAGCGGACCCGCGGGGGGGCTACACCTTC. Encoded protein: CASSSADPRGGYTF. The chain recombines TRBV28 with TRBJ1-2, with D possibly being TRBD1 (5 bases). V was cut by 4 bases and J by 8 bases, with 17 bases left in between. The CDR3 sequence is 14 residues long. Germline CDR1 reads MDHEN; CDR2 reads SYDVKM.

The V call is TRBV19, the J call TRBJ2-7, with D possibly being TRBD1 (6 bases). This CDR3 contains 14 residues. Trimming shortened V by 5 bases and J by 3 bases, and 14 bases separated the two germline ends. Germline V gene data show CDR1 as LNHDA and CDR2 as SQIVND (reference sequence). Here the CDR3 DNA reads TGTGCCAGTAGTCTCCGTTGGGACATCTACGAGCAGTACTTC. Its protein is CASSLRWDIYEQYF.

The genes are TRBV7-9 and TRBJ1-3, with 7 positions matching TRBD1. CDR3 length: 16 amino acids. Per the germline V gene, CDR1 is SEHNR and CDR2 is FQNEAQ (reference sequence). Trimming at V came to 6 bases and at J to 4 bases, leaving 12 bases not matched to a gene. The CDR3 DNA follows: TGTGCCAGCAGATCACAACAGGGGAGGACGGGAAACACCATATATTTT. Protein sequence: CASRSQQGRTGNTIYF.

V is TRBV5-6 and J is TRBJ1-1, with D maybe TRBD1 (6 bases). Germline loops: CDR1 SGHDT, CDR2 YYEEEE. The V and J ends lost 2 bases and 1 base respectively, with 12 bases between them. This CDR3 spans 15 amino acids. CDR3 DNA sequence: TGTGCCAGCAGCTTCGCAGGGGCAGGGAACACTGAAGCTTTCTTT. Translating gives CASSFAGAGNTEAFF.

V usage is TRBV19 and J usage is TRBJ2-1; possible D gene TRBD2, 6 bases. Trimming removed 10 bases at V and 9 bases at J, with 19 bases between. Germline V gene sequence: CDR1 LNHDA, CDR2 SQIVND (reference sequence). This CDR3 contains 13 residues. CDR3 residues: CATSSVRESEQFF. The CDR3 nucleotides read TGTGCCACCTCATCTGTGCGGGAAAGTGAGCAGTTCTTC.

This clone was observed a single time. J is TRBJ2-7 and V is TRBV9, with 8 bases lining up with TRBD2. The germline V gene has CDR1 SGDLS and CDR2 YYNGEE. The CDR3 extends over 17 amino acids. With V trimmed by 4 bases and J by 6 bases, 18 bases remained unmatched. As DNA, the CDR3 is TGTGCCAGCAGCCCTCGCCCGACGGGAGGGATTAGAGGCGAGCAGTACTTC. Translated: CASSPRPTGGIRGEQYF.

This clone is a singleton in its sample. The chain carries TRBV5-1 and TRBJ2-1; TRBD1 agrees at 8 bases. The CDR3 sequence is 15 residues long. J was trimmed by 8 bases and V by 0 bases; bases with no gene match: 7. Germline CDR1 SGHRS, CDR2 YFSETQ. The CDR3, as DNA: TGCGCCAGCAGCTTGGGCGGGACAGGCCTCGATGAGCAGTTCTTC. Its translation: CASSLGGTGLDEQFF.

The V gene is TRBV6-6, the J gene TRBJ1-3; D remains ambiguous. Germline CDR1 and CDR2: MNHNY and SVGAGI (reference sequence). This CDR3 region has 14 residues. Trimming took 6 bases from V and 1 from J, leaving 10 bases between them. CDR3 amino acids: CASRAGGSGNTIYF. In nucleotides, the CDR3 is TGTGCCAGCAGGGCGGGTGGGTCTGGAAACACCATATATTTT.

CDR3 sequence: CASSLLAGADYEQYF. DNA of the CDR3: TGCGCCAGCAGCTTGTTGGCGGGAGCTGACTACGAGCAGTACTTC. The rearrangement joins TRBV5-1 to TRBJ2-7, with TRBD2 matching over 7 bases. The CDR3 covers 15 residues. With 1 base clipped from V and 3 bases from J, the junction kept 7 bases outside the gene matches. CDR1 and CDR2 (germline): SGHRS, YFSETQ.

This clone was seen more than once but under ten times. V and J are TRBV5-1 and TRBJ1-6; D is unclear. V dropped 4 bases and J dropped 4 bases, with 6 bases sitting between them. Per the germline V gene, CDR1 is SGHRS and CDR2 is YFSETQ. The CDR3 covers 13 residues. This CDR3 is CASSPDYNSPLHF. The CDR3 nucleotides are TGCGCCAGCAGCCCGGATTATAATTCACCCCTCCACTTT.

The CDR3 region is CASSQLGQGSSYGYTF. In DNA form, the CDR3 reads TGTGCCAGCAGTCAACTCGGACAGGGATCTTCCTATGGCTACACCTTC. The chain joins TRBV11-1 to TRBJ1-2, with 8 bases matching TRBD1. The CDR3 loop spans 16 amino acids. The ends lost 6 bases at V and 4 bases at J; junction bases unmatched: 13. Germline-derived CDR1 and CDR2 are SGHAT and FQDESV (reference sequence).

The J gene is TRBJ2-7, the V gene TRBV7-9, with TRBD1 matching over 9 bases. The trim removed 1 base at V and 5 bases at J, leaving 6 bases unmatched. The CDR3 is made up of 15 amino acids. The germline V gene encodes CDR1 SEHNR and CDR2 FQNEAQ (reference sequence). CDR3 loop: CASSLGRDRAHEQYF. CDR3 coding DNA: TGTGCCAGCAGCTTAGGAAGGGACAGGGCTCACGAGCAGTACTTC.

V gene TRBV29-1 combines with J gene TRBJ1-4, with D possibly matching TRBD1 (5 bases). The CDR3 runs to 12 residues. Germline V gene sequence: CDR1 SQVTM, CDR2 ANQGSEA. V was clipped by 7 bases and J by 5 bases, with 11 bases between them. CDR3: CSAGEPNEKLFF. The CDR3 nucleotides read TGCAGCGCGGGGGAGCCGAATGAAAAACTGTTTTTT.

The chain combines TRBV5-7 with TRBJ1-2, with 7 nucleotides matching TRBD1. TRBV5-7 is treated as an ORF (open reading frame) with a function not yet certain. V lost 2 bases and J lost 4; bases outside the gene matches: 5. The CDR3 has 14 amino acids. The CDR3 sequence is CASSLRTGPYGYTF. In DNA form, the CDR3 reads TGTGCCAGCAGCTTAAGGACAGGCCCCTATGGCTACACCTTC.

The sample holds a few counts of this clone. J is TRBJ1-1 and V is TRBV5-4; 8 nucleotides line up with TRBD1. This CDR3 region has 16 residues. The V segment lost 0 bases and the J segment 1 base; nucleotides outside the gene matches: 5. Per the germline V gene, CDR1 is SGHNT and CDR2 is YYREEE (reference sequence). CDR3 DNA sequence: TGTGCCAGCAGCTTGGGCGGCAGGGGGCAGAACACTGAAGCTTTCTTT. It translates to CASSLGGRGQNTEAFF.

The V call is TRBV9, the J call TRBJ2-7, with 7 bases matching TRBD2. There are 14 residues in the CDR3. Germline V lookup: CDR1 SGDLS, CDR2 YYNGEE. Trimming took 0 bases from V and 2 from J; bases not matched to a gene: 2. The CDR3 reads CASSVGAGAYEQYF. The CDR3 DNA reads TGTGCCAGCAGCGTAGGGGCGGGAGCCTACGAGCAGTACTTC.